The source of this TCR beta chain is a study of beta chain features in type 1 diabetes. Turning to the study itself: Across all samples, 100 million to 130 million sorted cells were examined.

This clone was found a few times. Its matching antigen is unknown. Study-wide results and limits: In these data, an HLA type influence on TCRB rearrangement remained unresolved. Patients with Type 1 diabetes showed moderately but significantly shorter TCRB CDR3s in all four CD4+ subsets.

Staining for CD45RO/CCR7/CD25/CD127/CD95/CD27 allowed sorting of CD4+ naive, central memory, regulatory and stem cell-like memory cells. Germline CDR1 SNHLY, CDR2 FYNNEI. The trim removed 5 bases at V and 7 bases at J, leaving 11 bases unmatched. The CDR3 has 16 residues. Since all of the isolated RNA was reverse transcribed, expressed TCRB transcripts were what got sequenced. Naive, central memory and regulatory T cell samples produced a mean of approximately 3.6 million reads. Generated by immunoSEQ multiplex PCR, the TCRdb table keeps only in-frame clones and is missing some. The table includes around 100,000 clones, approximately 30% detected once.

The sample consisted of central memory CD4+ T cells from blood. The chain employs TRBV2 and TRBJ2-1, with TRBD2 matching over 10 bases. The receptor was isolated from a woman younger than 35 with type 1 diabetes. The CDR3 region is CASSMETPGLANEQFF. The CDR3 DNA follows: TGTGCCAGCAGTATGGAGACACCGGGACTAGCGAATGAGCAGTTCTTC.